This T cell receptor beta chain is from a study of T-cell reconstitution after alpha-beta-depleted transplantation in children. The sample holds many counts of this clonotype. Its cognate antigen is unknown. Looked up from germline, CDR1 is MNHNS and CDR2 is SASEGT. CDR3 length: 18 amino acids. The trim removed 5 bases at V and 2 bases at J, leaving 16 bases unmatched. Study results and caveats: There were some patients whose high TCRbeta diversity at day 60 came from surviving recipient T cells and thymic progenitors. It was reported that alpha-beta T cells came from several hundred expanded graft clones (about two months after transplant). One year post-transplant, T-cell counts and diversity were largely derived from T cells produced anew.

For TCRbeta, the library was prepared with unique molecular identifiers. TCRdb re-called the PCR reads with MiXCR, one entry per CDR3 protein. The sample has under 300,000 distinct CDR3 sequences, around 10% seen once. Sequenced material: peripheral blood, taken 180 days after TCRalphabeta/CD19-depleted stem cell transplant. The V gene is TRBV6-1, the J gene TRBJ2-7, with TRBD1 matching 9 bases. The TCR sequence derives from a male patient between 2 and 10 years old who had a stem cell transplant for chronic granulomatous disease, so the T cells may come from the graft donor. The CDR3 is CASSPRDRVRTKPYEQYF. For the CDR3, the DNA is TGTGCCAGCAGTCCCCGGGACAGGGTAAGGACAAAACCCTACGAGCAGTACTTC.